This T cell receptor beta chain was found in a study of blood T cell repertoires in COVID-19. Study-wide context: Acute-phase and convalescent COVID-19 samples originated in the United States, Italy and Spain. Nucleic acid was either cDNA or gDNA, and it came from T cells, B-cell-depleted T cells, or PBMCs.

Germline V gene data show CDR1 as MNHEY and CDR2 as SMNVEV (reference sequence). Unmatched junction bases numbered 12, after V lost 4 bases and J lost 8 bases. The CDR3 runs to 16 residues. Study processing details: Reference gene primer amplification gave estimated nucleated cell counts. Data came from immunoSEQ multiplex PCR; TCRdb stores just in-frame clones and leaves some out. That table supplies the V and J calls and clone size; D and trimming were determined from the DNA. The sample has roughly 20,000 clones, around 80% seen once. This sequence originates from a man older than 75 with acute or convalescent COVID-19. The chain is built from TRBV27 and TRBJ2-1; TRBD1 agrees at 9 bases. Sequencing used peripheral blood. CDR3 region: CASSSGTGGAGYEQFF. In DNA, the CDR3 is TGTGCCAGCAGTTCTGGAACAGGGGGCGCCGGCTATGAGCAGTTCTTC.